This TCR beta chain was sequenced in a study of blood T cell repertoires in COVID-19. Study-level background: Both acute and convalescent COVID-19 samples were obtained from the United States, Italy and Spain.

Individuals drawn from under 30 US areas were about 18 to 90 years old. Symptom resolution, clearance, or two negative PCRs marked the recovered donors of Cohort 3. The length of the CDR3 is 15 residues. The germline gives CDR1 SGHDT, CDR2 YYEEEE. V was shortened by 3 bases and J by 7 bases, with 19 bases between the two germline ends. Profiled with immunoSEQ multiplex PCR; TCRdb holds only in-frame clones, not every one. Seen here are about 330,000 clones, more than 70% observed once, and the top ten hold 5.3%. The chain carries TRBV5-6 and TRBJ1-1, with D possibly TRBD1 on 5 matching bases. The sequencing sample was made of PBMCs or T cells enriched from blood (not recorded which). This sequence was found in a woman in her thirties who had recovered from COVID-19. This chain's CDR3 is CASSSLGRVESEAFF. DNA of the CDR3: TGTGCCAGCAGCTCCCTCGGCAGGGTGGAAAGTGAAGCTTTCTTT.